The 5 T cell receptor beta chains in this list originate from one sample, sequenced in a study of blood T cell repertoires in COVID-19. Sequencing was performed with immunoSEQ multiplex PCR; in TCRdb, only in-frame clones are kept and a portion is missing. The data hold about 380,000 clones, with around 89% observed a single time. Sequencing input: PBMCs or T cells enriched from blood (not recorded which). The receptors come from a woman aged 18-30 years who had recovered from COVID-19.

This clone was observed a few times. This rearrangement joins TRBV6-4 to TRBJ2-1; TRBD2 matches at 10 bases. CDR3 length: 17 residues. The germline V gene encodes CDR1 MRHNA and CDR2 SNTAGT. With V trimmed by 4 bases and J by 9 bases, 15 bases remained unmatched. This CDR3 is CASSALGKAGGRAEQFF. In DNA, the CDR3 is TGTGCCAGCAGTGCCCTTGGGAAAGCGGGGGGGCGGGCTGAGCAGTTCTTC.

The V call is TRBV28, the J call TRBJ2-3, with 9 bases aligning to TRBD2. The germline gives CDR1 MDHEN, CDR2 SYDVKM. Trimming removed 6 bases from V and 6 bases from J; junction bases left unmatched: 16. The CDR3 is 17 amino acids. CDR3: CASSTWVAGTSRDTQYF. The DNA of the CDR3 is TGTGCCAGCAGCACTTGGGTGGCCGGGACTAGCAGGGATACGCAGTATTTT.

This chain links TRBV30 with TRBJ2-1, with D unclear. CDR3 length: 12 amino acids. Trimming removed 3 bases from V and 5 bases from J, with 8 bases in between. CDR1 is GTSNPN and CDR2 is SVGIG in the germline V gene (reference sequence). The CDR3 here is CAWSEGDNEQFF. DNA of the CDR3: TGTGCCTGGAGCGAAGGAGACAATGAGCAGTTCTTC.

CDR3 sequence (DNA): TGTGCCAGCAGTCCCAACACAGATACGCAGTATTTT. The encoded protein is CASSPNTDTQYF. This chain joins TRBV27 and TRBJ2-3; no definite D call. This CDR3 region has 12 residues. The ends were cut back, 5 bases at V and 2 bases at J, with 5 bases in the middle. The germline gives CDR1 MNHEY, CDR2 SMNVEV (reference sequence).

The chain couples TRBV6-1 to TRBJ2-7; 7 nucleotides line up with TRBD1. Trimming removed 1 base from V and 2 bases from J; junction bases left unmatched: 8. Germline V gene lookup returns CDR1 MNHNS and CDR2 SASEGT. The CDR3 spans 16 residues. CDR3 in DNA: TGTGCCAGCAGTGAAGGAAAACAGGGGTTCACCTACGAGCAGTACTTC. Amino acids: CASSEGKQGFTYEQYF.